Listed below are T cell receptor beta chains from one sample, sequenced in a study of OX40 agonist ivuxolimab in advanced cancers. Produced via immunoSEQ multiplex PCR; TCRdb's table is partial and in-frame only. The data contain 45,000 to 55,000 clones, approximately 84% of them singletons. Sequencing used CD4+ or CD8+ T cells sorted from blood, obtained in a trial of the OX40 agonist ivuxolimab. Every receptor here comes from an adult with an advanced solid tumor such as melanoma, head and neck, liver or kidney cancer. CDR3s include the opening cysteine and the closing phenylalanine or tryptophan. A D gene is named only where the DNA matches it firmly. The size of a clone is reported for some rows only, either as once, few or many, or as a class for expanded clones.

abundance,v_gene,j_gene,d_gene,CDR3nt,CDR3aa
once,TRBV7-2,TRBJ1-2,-,TGTGCCAGCAGCTTAGGTGGGTCAGGGGAAACCTATGGCTACACCTTC,CASSLGGSGETYGYTF
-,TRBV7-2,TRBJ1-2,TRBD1,TGTGCCAGCAGCTTAGCCGGGACAGTTAAATTCTATGGCTACACCTTC,CASSLAGTVKFYGYTF
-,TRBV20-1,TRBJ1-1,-,TGCAGTGCTAGGGTGGGGGGGTCGGCTTTCTTT,CSARVGGSAFF
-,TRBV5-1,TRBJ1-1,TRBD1,TGCGCCAGCAGCTTGGAGACAGGGGTCTCCCATTTCTTT,CASSLETGVSHFF
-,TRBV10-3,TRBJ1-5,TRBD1,TGTGCCATCACCGAGGGACAGGGAGATCAGCCCCAGCATTTT,CAITEGQGDQPQHF
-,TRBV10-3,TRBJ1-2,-,TGTGCCATCAGTGAGTCGAGTACGTCGCGTAACTATGGCTACACCTTC,CAISESSTSRNYGYTF
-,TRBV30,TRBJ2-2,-,TGTGCCTGGAGTGCCCCTAGGACATCTCCGAACACCGGGGAGCTGTTTTTT,CAWSAPRTSPNTGELFF
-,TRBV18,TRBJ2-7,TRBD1,TGTGCCAGCTCGCCGACAGGGTCTTTCTACGAGCAGTACTTC,CASSPTGSFYEQYF
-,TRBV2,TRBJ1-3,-,TGTGCCAGCAGTGTTGGGGGATCGGGGGGAAACACCATATATTTT,CASSVGGSGGNTIYF
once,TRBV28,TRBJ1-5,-,TGTGCCAGCAGTACCCGGTCCGTCAATCAGCCCCAGCATTTT,CASSTRSVNQPQHF
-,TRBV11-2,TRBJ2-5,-,TGTGCCAGCAGCCCCTTCGGGAACAAACAAGAGACCCAGTACTTC,CASSPFGNKQETQYF
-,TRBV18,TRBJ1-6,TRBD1,TGTGCCAGCTCACCCTGGGACAGCTCCTATAATTCACCCCTCCACTTT,CASSPWDSSYNSPLHF
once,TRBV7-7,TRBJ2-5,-,TGTGCTAGCAGCTTCGTGGGGGCCGGAGGGCAAGAGACCCAGTACTTC,CASSFVGAGGQETQYF
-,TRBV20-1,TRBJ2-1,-,TGCAGTGCTTCCTCCGGCGATGAGCAGTTCTTC,CSASSGDEQFF
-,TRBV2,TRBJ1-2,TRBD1,TGTGCCAGCACCCCGGGACAGGGGACTCGTGGCTACACCTTC,CASTPGQGTRGYTF
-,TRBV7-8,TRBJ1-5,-,TGTGCCAGCAGCTTAGCGCTCGTCTTAGGGGTGCAGCAGCCCCAGCATTTT,CASSLALVLGVQQPQHF
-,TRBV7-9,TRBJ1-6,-,TGTGCCAGCCGAATTGCGCTTAATTCACCCCTCCACTTT,CASRIALNSPLHF
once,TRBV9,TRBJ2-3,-,TGTGCCAGCAGCCTGGGGCCAGCGGTCTCATCGGGGGATACGCAGTATTTT,CASSLGPAVSSGDTQYF
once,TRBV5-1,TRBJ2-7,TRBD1,TGCGCCAGCAGCTTGGCCGGGGACAGATCTTCGGACTTC,CASSLAGDRSSDF
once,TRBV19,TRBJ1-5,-,TGTGCCAGTACGGCAGGTCGGGGCAATCAGCCCCAGCATTTT,CASTAGRGNQPQHF
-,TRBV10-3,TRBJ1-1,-,TGTGCCATCAGTGAGGAAGAACCGAACACTGAAGCTTTCTTT,CAISEEEPNTEAFF
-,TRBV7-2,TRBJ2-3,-,TGTGCCAGCACCGTAGGTGGTAGCACAGATACGCAGTATTTT,CASTVGGSTDTQYF
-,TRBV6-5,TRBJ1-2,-,TGTGCCAGCAGTTACAGGGGAACGGATGGCTACACCTTC,CASSYRGTDGYTF
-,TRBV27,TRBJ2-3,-,TGTGCCACCGCGTCACCAGGGGATACGCAGTATTTT,CATASPGDTQYF
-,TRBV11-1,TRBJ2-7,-,TGTGCCAGCAGTGCGGGCCCGCCGTCCATTCACGAGCAGTACTTC,CASSAGPPSIHEQYF
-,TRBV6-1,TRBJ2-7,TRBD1,TGTGCCAGCAACCGGGACAGCTACTTATACGAGCAGTACTTC,CASNRDSYLYEQYF
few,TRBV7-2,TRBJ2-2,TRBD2,TGTGCCAGCAGCTTTAGCGGGAGGGCCGGCGGGGAGCTGTTTTTT,CASSFSGRAGGELFF
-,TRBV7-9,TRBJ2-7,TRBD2,TGTGCCAGCAGCTCACCGGGACTAGCGGATAGAGTCTACGAGCAGTACTTC,CASSSPGLADRVYEQYF
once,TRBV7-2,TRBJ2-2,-,TGTGCCAGCAGCCCCAAGGTCGGACCCGGGGAGCTGTTTTTT,CASSPKVGPGELFF
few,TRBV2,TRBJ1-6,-,TGTGCCAGCAGTGGGGGGGTACCGGGGACTTCACCCCTCCACTTT,CASSGGVPGTSPLHF
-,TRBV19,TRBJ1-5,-,TGTGCCAGTAGTATTCAACGACAGAACAATCAGCCCCAGCATTTT,CASSIQRQNNQPQHF
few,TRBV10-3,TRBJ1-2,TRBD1,TGTGCCATCAGTGACCCGGGACAGTCAACTAACTATGGCTACACCTTC,CAISDPGQSTNYGYTF
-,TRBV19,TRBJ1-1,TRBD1,TGTGCCAGTAGTACACAACAGGGGGCGAAGAACACTGAAGCTTTCTTT,CASSTQQGAKNTEAFF
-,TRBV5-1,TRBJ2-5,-,TGCGCCAGCAGCCACCAGTCAGGGAAAGAGACCCAGTACTTC,CASSHQSGKETQYF
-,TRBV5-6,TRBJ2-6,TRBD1,TGTGCCAGCAGCTGGGACAGGGTTGGGGCCAACGTCCTGACTTTC,CASSWDRVGANVLTF
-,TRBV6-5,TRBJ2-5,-,TGTGCCAGCAGTCCCGACATCCGACCAAATTTGGCCCAGTACTTC,CASSPDIRPNLAQYF
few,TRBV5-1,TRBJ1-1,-,TGCGCCAGCAGCCCCCTAGCGGCCAAGGGTACTGAAGCTTTCTTT,CASSPLAAKGTEAFF
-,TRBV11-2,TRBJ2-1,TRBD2,TGTGCCAGCAGCTTGGTGACCACTAGCGGGAGCTACGTCTTC,CASSLVTTSGSYVF
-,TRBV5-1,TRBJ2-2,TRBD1,TGCGCCAGCAGCCCGGGACAGCCGAACACCGGGGAGCTGTTTTTT,CASSPGQPNTGELFF
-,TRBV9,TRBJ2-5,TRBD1,TGTGCCACCTCCAGGGGGCTCGGGGAGACCCAGTACTTC,CATSRGLGETQYF
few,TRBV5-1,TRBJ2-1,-,TGCGCCAGCAGCTTGGTGGCGGGACCTGACTACTACAATGAGCAGTTCTTC,CASSLVAGPDYYNEQFF
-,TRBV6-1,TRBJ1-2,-,TGTGCCAGCAGTGAAGCCGGGGGGGGACAAGGTCATGGCTACACCTTC,CASSEAGGGQGHGYTF
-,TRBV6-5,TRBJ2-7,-,TGTGCCAGCAGTTACTCCCGGGCGCCCTACGAGCAGTACTTC,CASSYSRAPYEQYF
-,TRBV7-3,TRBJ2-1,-,TGTGCCAGCAGCCAGTCGGTTAACACGTACAATGAGCAGTTCTTC,CASSQSVNTYNEQFF
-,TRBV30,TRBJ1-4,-,TGTGCCTGGAGTTGGTCGCGGGGACCTAATGAAAAACTGTTTTTT,CAWSWSRGPNEKLFF
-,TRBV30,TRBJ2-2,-,TGTGCCTGGAGTGTCGGCCGCTACACCGGGGAGCTGTTTTTT,CAWSVGRYTGELFF
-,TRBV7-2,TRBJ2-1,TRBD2,TGTGCCAGCAGCTCGGGACTAGTGTACGGTAATGAGCAGTTCTTC,CASSSGLVYGNEQFF
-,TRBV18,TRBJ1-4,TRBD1,TGTGCCAGCTCACCCCGCGGACAGGGAGAAAAACTGTTTTTT,CASSPRGQGEKLFF
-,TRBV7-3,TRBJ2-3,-,TGTGCCAGCAGCTTAACACAGGGATCAGATACGCAGTATTTT,CASSLTQGSDTQYF
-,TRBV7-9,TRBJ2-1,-,TGTGCCAGCAGTTCACAGGCTGGGGGCAGGGGCCTTGAATACAATGAGCAGTTCTTC,CASSSQAGGRGLEYNEQFF
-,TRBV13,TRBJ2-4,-,TGTGCCAGCAGCTTAGCCGTTGGGGGGGCCTGGGCCAAAAACATTCAGTACTTC,CASSLAVGGAWAKNIQYF
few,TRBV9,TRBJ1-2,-,TGTGCCAGCAGCGCGGGGCTTGGTTATGGCTACACCTTC,CASSAGLGYGYTF
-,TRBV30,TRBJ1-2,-,TGTGCCTGGAGAGAAGTTGGGCAGGCAAACTATGGCTACACCTTC,CAWREVGQANYGYTF
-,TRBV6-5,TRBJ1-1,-,TGTGCCAGCAGTCCTACCGGGAACACTGAAGCTTTCTTT,CASSPTGNTEAFF
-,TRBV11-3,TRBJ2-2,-,TGTGCCAGCAGCCCCCGGTGGACAACCGGGGAGCTGTTTTTT,CASSPRWTTGELFF
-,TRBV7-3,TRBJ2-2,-,TGTGCCAGCAGCTCCGAGGCAGGACCCACCGGGGAGCTGTTTTTT,CASSSEAGPTGELFF
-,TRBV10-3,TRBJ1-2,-,TGTGCCATCAGTGAGTCTGGGACACGCTATGGCTACACCTTC,CAISESGTRYGYTF